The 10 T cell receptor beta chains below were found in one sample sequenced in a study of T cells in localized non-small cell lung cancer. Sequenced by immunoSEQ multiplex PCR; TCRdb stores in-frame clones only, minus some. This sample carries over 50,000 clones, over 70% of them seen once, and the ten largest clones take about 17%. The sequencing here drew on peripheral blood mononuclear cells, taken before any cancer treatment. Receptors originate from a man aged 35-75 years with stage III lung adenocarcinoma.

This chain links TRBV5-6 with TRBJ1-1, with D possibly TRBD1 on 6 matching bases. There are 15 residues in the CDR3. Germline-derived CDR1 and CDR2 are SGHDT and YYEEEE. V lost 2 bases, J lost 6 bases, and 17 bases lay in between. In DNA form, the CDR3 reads TGTGCCAGCAGCTTTTACTGGGGGCCAAGCGCTGAAGCTTTCTTT. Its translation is CASSFYWGPSAEAFF.

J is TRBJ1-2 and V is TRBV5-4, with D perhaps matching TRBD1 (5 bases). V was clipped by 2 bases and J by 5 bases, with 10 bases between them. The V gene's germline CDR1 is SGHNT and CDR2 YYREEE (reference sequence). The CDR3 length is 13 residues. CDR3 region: CASSFGGGYGYTF. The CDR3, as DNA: TGTGCCAGCAGCTTTGGGGGGGGATATGGCTACACCTTC.

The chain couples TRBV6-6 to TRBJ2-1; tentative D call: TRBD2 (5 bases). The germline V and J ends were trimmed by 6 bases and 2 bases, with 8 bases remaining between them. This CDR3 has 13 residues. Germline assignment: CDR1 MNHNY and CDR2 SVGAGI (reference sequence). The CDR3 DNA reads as TGTGCCAGCAGGTCCGGGGCCTACAATGAGCAGTTCTTC. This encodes CASRSGAYNEQFF.

The CDR3 sequence: CASSQARGRRGTDTDTQYF. The DNA of the CDR3 is TGCGCCAGCAGCCAAGCGCGAGGACGGCGGGGAACCGACACAGATACGCAGTATTTT. The chain recombines TRBV4-1 with TRBJ2-3; TRBD2 might be the D (6 bases). The germline CDR1 and CDR2 sequences are MGHRA and YSYEKL. This CDR3 has 19 residues. Between the trimmed V and J ends, which lost 1 base and 2 bases, there was a span of 22 bases.

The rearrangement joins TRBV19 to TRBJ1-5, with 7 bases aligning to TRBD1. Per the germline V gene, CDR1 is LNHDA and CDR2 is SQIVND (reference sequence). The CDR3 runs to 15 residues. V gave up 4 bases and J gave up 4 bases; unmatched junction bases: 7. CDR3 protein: CASSTGQAGNQPQHF. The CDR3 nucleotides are TGTGCCAGTAGTACAGGACAGGCGGGGAATCAGCCCCAGCATTTT.

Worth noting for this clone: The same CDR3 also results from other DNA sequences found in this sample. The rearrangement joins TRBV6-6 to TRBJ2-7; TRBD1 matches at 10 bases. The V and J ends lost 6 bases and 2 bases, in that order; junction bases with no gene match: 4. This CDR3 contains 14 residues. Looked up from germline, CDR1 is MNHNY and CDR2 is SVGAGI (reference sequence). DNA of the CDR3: TGTGCCAGCAGCCCGGGACAGGGGACCTACGAGCAGTACTTC. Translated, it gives CASSPGQGTYEQYF.

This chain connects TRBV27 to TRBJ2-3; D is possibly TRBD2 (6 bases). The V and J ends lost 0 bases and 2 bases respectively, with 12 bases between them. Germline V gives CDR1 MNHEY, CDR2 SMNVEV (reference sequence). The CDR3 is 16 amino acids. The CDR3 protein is CASSLSVGLITDTQYF. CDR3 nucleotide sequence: TGTGCCAGCAGTTTATCGGTGGGACTGATCACAGATACGCAGTATTTT.

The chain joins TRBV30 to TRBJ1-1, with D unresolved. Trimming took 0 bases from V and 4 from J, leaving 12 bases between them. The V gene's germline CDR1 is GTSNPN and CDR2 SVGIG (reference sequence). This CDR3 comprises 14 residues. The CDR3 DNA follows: TGTGCCTGGAGTGTACAAGGTGGGTTCACTGAAGCTTTCTTT. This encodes CAWSVQGGFTEAFF.

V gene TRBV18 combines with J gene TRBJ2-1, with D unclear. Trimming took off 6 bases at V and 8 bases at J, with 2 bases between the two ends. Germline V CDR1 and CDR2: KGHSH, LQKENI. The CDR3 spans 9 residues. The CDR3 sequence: CASSHEQFF. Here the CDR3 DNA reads TGTGCCAGCTCCCATGAGCAGTTCTTC.

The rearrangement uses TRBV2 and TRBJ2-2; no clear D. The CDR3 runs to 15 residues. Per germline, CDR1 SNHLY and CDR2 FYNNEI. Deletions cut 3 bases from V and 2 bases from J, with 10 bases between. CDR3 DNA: TGTGCCAGCAGTGATTTACAGATTAACACCGGGGAGCTGTTTTTT. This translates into CASSDLQINTGELFF.